This T cell receptor (beta chain) was identified during a study of OX40 agonist ivuxolimab in advanced cancers. Study summary: Having had anti-PD-1, anti-PD-L1 or anti-CTLA-4 therapy before was allowed, and roughly 38% had some.

The CDR3 extends over 15 amino acids. The V gene's germline CDR1 is SEHNR and CDR2 FQNEAQ (reference sequence). Trimming took 1 base from V and 1 from J, leaving 10 bases between them. The protocol was immunoSEQ multiplex PCR, while the TCRdb copy is restricted to in-frame clones and leaves out a portion. The table records approximately 60,000 clones, roughly 84% of them present only once. Patients with a history of autoimmune disease or on systemic immunosuppression were excluded. The sequence came from an adult with an advanced solid tumor such as melanoma, head and neck, liver or kidney cancer. V gene TRBV7-9 combines with J gene TRBJ2-5; the D call may be TRBD1 or TRBD2 (6 bases each). The sequencing here drew on CD4+ or CD8+ T cells sorted from blood, taken in a trial of the OX40 agonist ivuxolimab. The CDR3 DNA is TGTGCCAGCAGCTTAGAGGGGGGAACCCAAGAGACCCAGTACTTC. It encodes CASSLEGGTQETQYF.